Listed below are T cell receptor beta chains from one sample, sequenced in a study of T cell responses to AZD1222 COVID-19 vaccine. Repertoires were generated with immunoSEQ multiplex PCR, while TCRdb's copy carries only in-frame clones and drops some. The sample carries 80,000 to 90,000 clones, roughly nine tenths recorded once. This specimen was peripheral blood, taken 28 days after the second AZD1222 dose. The receptors originated from an adult who received the AZD1222 COVID-19 vaccine. CDR3s include the opening cysteine and the closing phenylalanine or tryptophan. A D gene is named only where the DNA matches it firmly. Rows may omit the clone size; those that give it use once, few, many or a size class.

once,TRBD1,TRBJ2-1,TRBV2,CASRPGTGNYNEQFF,TGTGCCAGCAGACCCGGGACAGGGAATTACAATGAGCAGTTCTTC
NA,TRBD2,TRBJ2-3,TRBV5-5,CASLERGPTYTDTQYF,TGTGCCAGTCTAGAGCGGGGTCCCACTTACACAGATACGCAGTATTTT
NA,NA,TRBJ2-7,TRBV7-2,CASSSLTLGEQYF,TGTGCCAGCAGCTCCCTCACCCTGGGCGAGCAGTACTTC
NA,NA,TRBJ1-2,TRBV11-2,CASSLAGRGYTF,TGTGCCAGCAGCTTAGCGGGAAGGGGCTACACCTTC
NA,NA,TRBJ1-4,TRBV13,CASRLSWLGDEKLFF,TGTGCCAGCAGGCTGTCTTGGCTAGGAGATGAAAAACTGTTTTTT
NA,TRBD2,TRBJ2-7,TRBV11-2,CASIPAGLAGEISYEQYF,TGTGCCAGCATCCCCGCGGGGCTAGCGGGGGAAATCTCCTACGAGCAGTACTTC
NA,NA,TRBJ2-1,TRBV5-1,CASSSPVGYSYNEQFF,TGCGCCAGCAGCTCCCCGGTGGGCTACTCCTACAATGAGCAGTTCTTC
NA,TRBD1,TRBJ1-1,TRBV5-4,CASSWDRGDTEAFF,TGTGCCAGCAGCTGGGACAGGGGCGACACTGAAGCTTTCTTT
NA,NA,TRBJ1-5,TRBV6-1,CASSEALGASNQPQHF,TGTGCCAGCAGTGAAGCGCTGGGGGCAAGCAATCAGCCCCAGCATTTT
NA,NA,TRBJ1-1,TRBV29-1,CSVVPEWTDTEAFF,TGCAGCGTTGTCCCTGAATGGACAGACACTGAAGCTTTCTTT
NA,NA,TRBJ2-7,TRBV3-1/TRBV3-2,CASSTRMGEKQYF,TGTGCCAGCAGCACCCGGATGGGGGAAAAGCAGTACTTC
NA,NA,TRBJ1-1,TRBV3-1/TRBV3-2,CASSPLNVDTVPFF,TGTGCCAGCAGCCCTCTCAACGTTGACACAGTCCCTTTCTTT
NA,NA,TRBJ1-2,TRBV4-1,CASSQDPANYGYTF,TGCGCCAGCAGCCAAGATCCCGCTAACTATGGCTACACCTTC
NA,NA,TRBJ1-2,TRBV27,CASSPSGGVGGYTF,TGTGCCAGCAGTCCCTCGGGGGGAGTGGGCGGCTACACCTTC
NA,NA,TRBJ2-2,TRBV18,CASSWGRRTNTGELFF,TGTGCCAGCTCTTGGGGCCGTCGGACGAACACCGGGGAGCTGTTTTTT
NA,NA,TRBJ2-3,TRBV30,CAWSLGDTDTQYF,TGTGCCTGGAGCCTGGGGGACACAGATACGCAGTATTTT
NA,NA,TRBJ1-2,TRBV19,CASSPYSTGLGGYTF,TGTGCCAGTAGTCCCTACTCGACAGGCTTAGGCGGCTACACCTTC
NA,NA,TRBJ2-5,TRBV5-8,CASSIPYRQETQYF,TGTGCCAGCAGCATCCCTTACAGGCAAGAGACCCAGTACTTC
NA,NA,TRBJ1-2,TRBV6-5,CASSLTGIVGYGYTF,TGTGCCAGCAGTCTAACAGGGATAGTGGGCTATGGCTACACCTTC
NA,NA,TRBJ1-3,TRBV6-1,CASSEPGIGNTIYF,TGTGCCAGCAGTGAACCCGGGATCGGAAACACCATATATTTT
NA,NA,TRBJ1-2,TRBV7-3,CASSLTGSFGADYGYTF,TGTGCCAGCAGCCTTACGGGGTCTTTTGGGGCTGACTATGGCTACACCTTC
NA,NA,TRBJ2-3,TRBV12-5,CASGPGGQGGEDTQYF,TGTGCTAGTGGTCCCGGGGGACAAGGGGGGGAAGATACGCAGTATTTT
NA,NA,TRBJ2-2,TRBV18,CASSPLARQVPGTGELFF,TGTGCCAGCTCACCATTAGCTCGACAGGTCCCCGGGACCGGGGAGCTGTTTTTT
NA,NA,TRBJ1-2,TRBV6-5,CASSRDSVGGYTF,TGTGCCAGCAGCCGTGACAGCGTGGGGGGCTACACCTTC
NA,NA,TRBJ2-3,TRBV19,CASSITWVTDTQYF,TGTGCCAGTAGTATAACGTGGGTCACAGATACGCAGTATTTT
NA,NA,TRBJ1-1,TRBV7-9,CASSGTENTEAFF,TGTGCCAGCAGCGGTACAGAGAACACTGAAGCTTTCTTT
NA,NA,TRBJ1-2,TRBV7-6,CASSLFGTSGYTF,TGTGCCAGCAGCTTATTTGGGACGAGCGGCTACACCTTC
NA,NA,TRBJ1-2,TRBV2,CASSGQDPDNNYGYTF,TGTGCCAGCAGTGGACAAGACCCCGACAATAACTATGGCTACACCTTC
NA,NA,TRBJ2-6,TRBV18,CASSPVRDGANVLTF,TGTGCCAGCTCACCAGTTAGGGATGGGGCCAACGTCCTGACTTTC
NA,TRBD2,TRBJ2-1,TRBV7-9,CASSLRDYYNEQFF,TGTGCCAGCAGCTTAAGGGACTATTACAATGAGCAGTTCTTC
NA,NA,TRBJ2-6,TRBV5-4,CASSFSGANVLTF,TGTGCCAGCAGCTTTTCAGGGGCCAACGTCCTGACTTTC
NA,NA,TRBJ1-5,TRBV4-1,CASSQDAAVNQPQHF,TGCGCCAGCAGCCAAGATGCGGCAGTCAATCAGCCCCAGCATTTT
NA,NA,TRBJ2-7,TRBV10-2,CASRRDSGYEQYF,TGCGCCAGCAGGCGGGACAGTGGTTACGAGCAGTACTTC
NA,NA,TRBJ1-2,TRBV18,CASSPKQDGTGYTF,TGTGCCAGCTCACCAAAACAGGACGGGACTGGCTACACCTTC
NA,NA,TRBJ2-3,TRBV7-8,CASSPRGPTDTQYF,TGTGCCAGCAGCCCCCGGGGGCCCACAGATACGCAGTATTTT
NA,TRBD2,TRBJ2-1,TRBV7-9,CASSLVGGAYNEQFF,TGTGCCAGCAGCTTAGTCGGGGGGGCCTACAATGAGCAGTTCTTC
once,NA,TRBJ2-5,TRBV2,CASSERARSAEYF,TGTGCCAGCAGTGAAAGGGCCAGGTCGGCTGAGTACTTC